Listed here are 9 T cell receptor beta chains from one sample, sequenced in a study of CD8 T cells in Susac syndrome. Random hexamers were used to reverse transcribe an amount of about 0.45 to 1 ug RNA. TCRdb passed the immunoSEQ multiplex PCR reads through MiXCR, listing each CDR3 protein once. The sample shows more than 110,000 distinct CDR3 sequences, over 90% of them seen only once. Sample: CD4+ T cells from PBMCs. Receptors were obtained from a human donor with Susac syndrome.

This chain uses TRBV3-1 with TRBJ2-3; 14 bases agree with TRBD2. The CDR3 spans 17 residues. CDR1 and CDR2 from the germline V gene are LGHDT and YNNKEL (reference sequence). Unmatched junction bases numbered 6, after V lost 3 bases and J lost 4 bases. Here the CDR3 reads CASSQTGTSGGADTQYF. The CDR3 DNA reads TGTGCCAGCAGCCAGACGGGGACTAGCGGGGGTGCAGATACGCAGTATTTT.

This chain links TRBV6-5 with TRBJ2-2; TRBD1 aligns across 7 bases. Germline V gene sequence: CDR1 MNHEY, CDR2 SVGAGI. Germline trimming cut 5 bases from V and 2 bases from J; bases unmatched to any gene: 5. This CDR3 comprises 15 residues. Here the CDR3 reads CASSRRDSNTGELFF. The CDR3 nucleotides read TGTGCCAGCAGTCGTAGGGACAGTAACACCGGGGAGCTGTTTTTT.

V usage is TRBV30 and J usage is TRBJ2-7, with 10 positions matching TRBD1. Germline lookup yields CDR1 GTSNPN and CDR2 SVGIG (reference sequence). Unmatched junction bases numbered 6, after V lost 2 bases and J lost 2 bases. This CDR3 contains 15 residues. The CDR3 loop reads CAWSPPGTGAYEQYF. In DNA, the CDR3 is TGTGCCTGGAGTCCACCCGGGACAGGGGCCTACGAGCAGTACTTC.

The chain couples TRBV30 to TRBJ2-7; no clear D gene. Trimming pared 2 bases from V and 3 bases from J, leaving 17 bases between. CDR1 and CDR2 (germline): GTSNPN, SVGIG (reference sequence). The CDR3 covers 15 residues. In nucleotides, the CDR3 is TGTGCCTGGAGTAACCCGTCCCTACGAGGCTACGAGCAGTACTTC. It codes for CAWSNPSLRGYEQYF. The variable domain in full, completed from reference TRBV30 and TRBJ2-7, reads SQTIHQWPATLVQPVGSPLSLECTVEGTSNPNLYWYRQAAGRGLQLLFYSVGIGQISSEVPQNLSASRPQDRQFILSSKKLLLSDSGFYLCAWSNPSLRGYEQYFGPGTRLTVT.

This sequence joins TRBV30 and TRBJ2-1; D is undetermined. The germline CDR1 and CDR2 sequences are GTSNPN and SVGIG (reference sequence). The CDR3 covers 12 residues. Trimming cost V 2 bases and J 6 bases, with 8 bases left between them. The CDR3 is CAWSPQFNEQFF. CDR3 DNA: TGTGCCTGGAGTCCCCAGTTCAATGAGCAGTTCTTC.

The chain joins TRBV25-1 to TRBJ1-3; D is uncertain. V was shortened by 5 bases and J by 0 bases, with 8 bases between the two germline ends. This CDR3 has 14 amino acids. Per germline, CDR1 MGHDK and CDR2 SYGVNS. The CDR3 loop reads CASSFPASGNTIYF. CDR3 nucleotides: TGTGCCAGCAGTTTTCCGGCCTCTGGAAACACCATATATTTT.

The chain employs TRBV7-2 and TRBJ2-1, with D hard to call. The CDR3 length is 13 residues. Germline V gene lookup returns CDR1 SGHTA and CDR2 FQGNSA. The V and J ends lost 3 bases and 5 bases respectively, with 8 bases between them. CDR3 DNA: TGTGCCAGCAGCTTTGAGCCCGACAATGAGCAGTTCTTC. It specifies CASSFEPDNEQFF.

This clonotype was detected once. The chain uses TRBV7-2 and TRBJ2-5; the D gene could be TRBD1 or TRBD2 (5 bases each). Germline CDR1 reads SGHTA; CDR2 reads FQGNSA. This CDR3 has 16 amino acids. Trimming stripped 0 bases from V and 1 base from J, with 12 bases between. CDR3 bases: TGTGCCAGCAGCTTAGCGATCGGGGCATCCCAAGAGACCCAGTACTTC. Its protein is CASSLAIGASQETQYF.

This chain links TRBV7-9 with TRBJ2-1, with a possible D match to TRBD2 (5 bases). This CDR3 has 13 residues. Germline V lookup: CDR1 SEHNR, CDR2 FQNEAQ (reference sequence). V was pared by 2 bases and J by 9 bases, with 11 bases between. The CDR3 spells CASSLRDEGEQFF. The CDR3 bases are TGTGCCAGCAGCTTACGTGATGAGGGTGAGCAGTTCTTC.